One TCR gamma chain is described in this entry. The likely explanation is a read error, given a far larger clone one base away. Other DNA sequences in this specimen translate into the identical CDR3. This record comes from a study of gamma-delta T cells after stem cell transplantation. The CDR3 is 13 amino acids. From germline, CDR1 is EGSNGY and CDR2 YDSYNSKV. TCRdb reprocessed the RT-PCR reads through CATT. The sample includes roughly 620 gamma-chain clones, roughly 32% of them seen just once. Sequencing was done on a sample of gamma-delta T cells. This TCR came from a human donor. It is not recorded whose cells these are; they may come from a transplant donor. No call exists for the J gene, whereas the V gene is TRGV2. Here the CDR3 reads CATWDGPGYKKLF. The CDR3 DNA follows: TGTGCCACCTGGGACGGGCCGGGTTATAAGAAGCTCTTT.